These 27 T cell receptor beta chains were all obtained from the same sample, sequenced in a study of OX40 agonist ivuxolimab in advanced cancers. Only in-frame clones appear in the TCRdb table, and some are missing; sequencing was by immunoSEQ multiplex PCR. Of around 68,000 clones in the sample, under 95% were seen once. Source: CD4+ or CD8+ T cells sorted from blood, taken in a trial of the OX40 agonist ivuxolimab. All receptors come from an adult with an advanced solid tumor such as melanoma, head and neck, liver or kidney cancer.

This chain connects TRBV27 to TRBJ2-1, with 9 nucleotides matching TRBD1. The germline V gene has CDR1 MNHEY and CDR2 SMNVEV (reference sequence). The CDR3 has 14 residues. V gave up 7 bases and J gave up 5 bases; unmatched junction bases: 6. This CDR3 is CASKADRGDNEQFF. The CDR3 DNA follows: TGTGCCAGCAAAGCCGACAGGGGGGACAATGAGCAGTTCTTC.

The CDR3 DNA follows: TGTGCCATCAGCAAACAAACCGGGCCGACCGGGGAGCTGTTTTTT. Residues: CAISKQTGPTGELFF. The chain is built from TRBV10-3 and TRBJ2-2; D is ambiguous. Per germline, CDR1 ENHRY and CDR2 SYGVKD. Trimming shortened V by 6 bases and J by 5 bases, and 16 bases separated the two germline ends. This CDR3 has 15 residues.

This clone was found once. J is TRBJ2-5 and V is TRBV18; 8 nucleotides line up with TRBD1. This CDR3 is built from 15 residues. J was trimmed by 4 bases and V by 3 bases; bases with no gene match: 7. Germline lookup yields CDR1 KGHSH and CDR2 LQKENI. CDR3 region: CASSPPRTGRETQYF. The CDR3 DNA reads as TGTGCCAGCTCACCTCCTCGGACAGGGAGAGAGACCCAGTACTTC.

V and J are TRBV30 and TRBJ2-7; tentative D call: TRBD1 (5 bases). The CDR3 loop spans 14 amino acids. V shed 2 bases and J shed 0 bases, with 11 bases lying between them. CDR1 and CDR2 from the germline V gene are GTSNPN and SVGIG (reference sequence). This chain's CDR3 is CAWSPGSVSYEQYF. The DNA of the CDR3 is TGTGCCTGGAGTCCAGGGTCGGTCTCCTACGAGCAGTACTTC.

This sequence joins TRBV18 and TRBJ2-7, with 7 bases that match TRBD1. With V trimmed by 4 bases and J by 5 bases, 5 bases remained unmatched. CDR3 length equals 13 residues. In germline, CDR1 is KGHSH, CDR2 LQKENI. The CDR3 nucleotides are TGTGCCAGCTCACGCGGACAGGACGACGAGCAGTACTTC. Protein: CASSRGQDDEQYF.

The V and J genes are TRBV9 and TRBJ1-2, with D possibly being TRBD1 (6 bases). V lost 4 bases to trimming and J lost 2 bases, with 9 bases between them. Per the germline V gene, CDR1 is SGDLS and CDR2 is YYNGEE. This CDR3 contains 13 residues. The CDR3 here is CASSQGTNYGYTF. The CDR3, as DNA: TGTGCCAGCAGCCAGGGGACAAACTATGGCTACACCTTC.

This chain links TRBV7-9 with TRBJ1-1, with D uncertain. With 2 bases removed from V and 3 bases from J, the gap between germline ends came to 7 bases. The CDR3 totals 13 residues. CDR1 and CDR2 (germline): SEHNR, FQNEAQ (reference sequence). CDR3 loop: CASSLQEDTEAFF. The CDR3, as DNA: TGTGCCAGCAGCTTACAGGAGGACACTGAAGCTTTCTTT. Full variable domain (rest looked up from reference TRBV7-9 and TRBJ1-1): DTGVSQNPRHKITKRGQNVTFRCDPISEHNRLYWYRQTLGQGPEFLTYFQNEAQLEKSRLLSDRFSAERPKGSFSTLEIQRTEQGDSAMYLCASSLQEDTEAFFGQGTRLTVV.

The chain uses TRBV11-2 and TRBJ2-3; either TRBD1 or TRBD2 may fit D (5 bases each). From germline, CDR1 is SGHAT and CDR2 FQNNGV. The CDR3 extends over 14 amino acids. Trimming stripped 7 bases from V and 1 base from J, with 12 bases between. The CDR3 reads CASNLRGGTDTQYF. CDR3 coding DNA: TGTGCCAGCAACCTAAGGGGAGGCACAGATACGCAGTATTTT.

In its sample, this clone was seen once. V usage is TRBV6-1 and J usage is TRBJ1-3, with 9 bases fitting TRBD1. The germline CDR1 and CDR2 sequences are MNHNS and SASEGT. There are 14 residues in the CDR3. V was pared by 5 bases and J by 7 bases, with 6 bases of the junction left unmatched. The CDR3: CASSQRDRVNTIYF. As DNA, the CDR3 is TGTGCCAGCAGTCAACGGGACAGGGTTAACACCATATATTTT.

The rearrangement joins TRBV9 to TRBJ1-1, with D hard to call. Germline loops: CDR1 SGDLS, CDR2 YYNGEE. V was shortened by 4 bases and J by 6 bases, with 16 bases between the two germline ends. The CDR3 loop spans 14 amino acids. The CDR3: CASSTILSGAEAFF. For the CDR3, the DNA is TGTGCCAGCAGCACTATCCTCTCCGGGGCTGAAGCTTTCTTT.

The genes are TRBV6-1 and TRBJ1-5; TRBD1 matches 9 bases. Germline-derived CDR1 and CDR2 are MNHNS and SASEGT. The CDR3 has 13 amino acids. J gave up 5 bases and V 6 bases, and 2 bases lay outside the gene matches. The DNA for the CDR3 is TGTGCCAGCAGAGGGGACAGGGATCAGCCCCAGCATTTT. This sequence encodes CASRGDRDQPQHF.

The V call is TRBV5-1, the J call TRBJ2-3; the D is unclear. The CDR3 loop spans 16 amino acids. In germline, CDR1 is SGHRS, CDR2 YFSETQ. The V end was cut by 4 bases, the J end by 5 bases, with 20 bases between. The CDR3 reads CASSPALASTGDTQYF. CDR3 nucleotides: TGCGCCAGCAGCCCGGCTTTGGCTTCCACCGGAGATACGCAGTATTTT. Looking up the rest from reference TRBV5-1 and TRBJ2-3 gives the full variable domain: KAGVTQTPRYLIKTRGQQVTLSCSPISGHRSVSWYQQTPGQGLQFLFEYFSETQRNKGNFPGRFSGRQFSNSRSEMNVSTLELGDSALYLCASSPALASTGDTQYFGPGTRLTVL.

The V gene is TRBV10-1, the J gene TRBJ2-1; D gene uncertain. With 2 bases removed from V and 9 bases from J, the gap between germline ends came to 5 bases. The CDR3 totals 11 residues. Germline CDR1 reads WNHNN; CDR2 reads SYGVQD (reference sequence). This CDR3 reads CASSEDTEQFF. The CDR3 DNA reads as TGCGCCAGCAGTGAGGACACTGAGCAGTTCTTC.

Turning to this clone: One end of the junction does not line up with germline, which may come from a read error. The gene calls are TRBV12-5 and TRBJ2-1; TRBD1 aligns across 8 bases. The germline CDR1 and CDR2 sequences are LGHNT and FRNRAP. The CDR3 runs to 14 residues. The CDR3 sequence is CASGLDRAVDEQFF. CDR3 coding DNA: TGTGCTAGTGGCTTGGACAGGGCTGTGGATGAGCAGTTCTTC.

The rearrangement joins TRBV7-9 to TRBJ1-5, with TRBD1 matching 7 bases. The CDR3 runs to 15 residues. Germline V gene data show CDR1 as SEHNR and CDR2 as FQNEAQ (reference sequence). The ends lost 1 base at V and 6 bases at J; junction bases unmatched: 6. Here the CDR3 DNA reads TGTGCCAGCAGCTTAGACGGGACAGCATCTCAGCCCCAGCATTTT. As protein: CASSLDGTASQPQHF.

The chain carries TRBV11-2 and TRBJ2-7; D is possibly TRBD2 (5 bases). CDR3 length: 14 residues. Trimming left V 5 bases short and J 4 bases short, with 15 bases between. From germline, CDR1 is SGHAT and CDR2 FQNNGV. CDR3 in DNA: TGTGCCAGCAGCCCGTCGGCGGGCTATTACGAGCAGTACTTC. It encodes CASSPSAGYYEQYF.

This chain uses TRBV5-4 with TRBJ1-2, with TRBD1 identical over 8 bases. The germline V gene has CDR1 SGHNT and CDR2 YYREEE (reference sequence). The CDR3 has 15 amino acids. V was clipped by 3 bases and J by 7 bases; unmatched bases: 11. The CDR3 reads CASSSGGRGVVGYTF. DNA for the CDR3: TGTGCCAGCAGCTCAGGGGGCAGGGGTGTCGTTGGCTACACCTTC. Using reference TRBV5-4 and TRBJ1-2 for the parts outside the CDR3, the full variable domain is ETGVTQSPTHLIKTRGQQVTLRCSSQSGHNTVSWYQQALGQGPQFIFQYYREEENGRGNFPPRFSGLQFPNYSSELNVNALELDDSALYLCASSSGGRGVVGYTFGSGTRLTVV.

The rearrangement joins TRBV6-5 to TRBJ2-3, with TRBD1 matching over 7 bases. Germline CDR1 and CDR2: MNHEY and SVGAGI. The junction had 4 bases not matched to a gene; V was cut back by 2 bases and J by 5 bases. The CDR3 extends over 14 amino acids. CDR3 sequence (DNA): TGTGCCAGCAGTTACGACAGGGCAAGAGATACGCAGTATTTT. It specifies CASSYDRARDTQYF.

V and J are TRBV7-2 and TRBJ2-7, with 9 nucleotides matching TRBD2. The V gene's germline CDR1 is SGHTA and CDR2 FQGNSA. J was trimmed by 0 bases and V by 3 bases; bases with no gene match: 6. CDR3 length: 16 amino acids. The CDR3 sequence is CASSFRLAVNSYEQYF. In nucleotides, the CDR3 is TGTGCCAGCAGCTTTAGACTAGCGGTAAACTCCTACGAGCAGTACTTC.

As for this clone: A junction end diverges from the germline sequence, so it may reflect a read error. Within the sample, other DNA sequences also encode this same CDR3. The gene calls are TRBV6-1 and TRBJ2-2, with D tentatively TRBD1 or TRBD2 (9 bases each). The germline CDR1 and CDR2 sequences are MNHNS and SASEGT. There are 15 residues in the CDR3. The CDR3 DNA reads TGTGCCAGCACGGAACAGGGGGCCGCTAGCGGGGAGTTGTTTTTT. It yields the protein CASTEQGAASGELFF.

The rearrangement links TRBV30 to TRBJ1-6; 8 nucleotides match TRBD1. The CDR3 is 13 amino acids. The trim removed 3 bases at V and 10 bases at J, leaving 5 bases unmatched. Germline V gives CDR1 GTSNPN, CDR2 SVGIG (reference sequence). This chain's CDR3 is CAWSGQGDSPLHF. The CDR3, as DNA: TGTGCCTGGAGCGGACAGGGCGACTCACCCCTCCACTTT.

V usage is TRBV6-5 and J usage is TRBJ1-2; 8 bases fit TRBD1. CDR3 size: 15 residues. With V trimmed by 0 bases and J by 3 bases, 3 bases remained unmatched. The germline gives CDR1 MNHEY, CDR2 SVGAGI. The CDR3 region is CASSYSAGGDYGYTF. In nucleotides, the CDR3 is TGTGCCAGCAGTTACTCTGCAGGGGGCGACTATGGCTACACCTTC.

This clone showed up just once. The chain's CDR3 is CAWSVLVGEQFF. The CDR3 nucleotides are TGTGCCTGGAGTGTACTGGTTGGTGAGCAGTTCTTC. This chain connects TRBV30 to TRBJ2-1; unclear D gene. Looked up from germline, CDR1 is GTSNPN and CDR2 is SVGIG (reference sequence). CDR3 length: 12 residues. The V gene lost 0 bases and the J gene lost 9 bases, with 9 bases spanning the gap.

CDR3 in amino acids: CASRMGGNTEAFF. The DNA of the CDR3 is TGCGCCAGCAGGATGGGGGGTAACACTGAAGCTTTCTTT. The chain links TRBV5-1 to TRBJ1-1; TRBD1 is a possible D gene (5 bases). Germline V CDR1 and CDR2: SGHRS, YFSETQ. The CDR3 contains 13 residues. The V gene lost 5 bases and the J gene lost 2 bases, with 10 bases spanning the gap.

There are a few counts of this clone. The chain links TRBV19 to TRBJ2-7; 8 bases line up with TRBD1. The CDR3 covers 15 residues. V lost 10 bases and J lost 1; bases outside the gene matches: 12. Germline V gene lookup returns CDR1 LNHDA and CDR2 SQIVND (reference sequence). CDR3 DNA sequence: TGTGCCACTAGGAATGGACAGGGAGGATCCTACGAGCAGTACTTC. This gives the protein CATRNGQGGSYEQYF.

The chain is built from TRBV5-8 and TRBJ1-1; D gene ambiguous. There are 13 residues in the CDR3. V lost 2 bases and J 0 bases, leaving 5 bases between the germline ends. CDR1 and CDR2 from the germline V gene are SGHTS and YDEGEE. The CDR3 is CASSFGLNTEAFF. The DNA of the CDR3 is TGTGCCAGCAGCTTTGGGTTGAACACTGAAGCTTTCTTT.

This rearrangement joins TRBV9 to TRBJ2-1, with 7 nucleotides matching TRBD1. V trimming: 0 bases; J trimming: 2 bases; junction bases outside the gene matches: 11. The length of the CDR3 is 18 residues. The V gene's germline CDR1 is SGDLS and CDR2 YYNGEE. CDR3 bases: TGTGCCAGCAGCGTAGGAGTTCAGAAAGGGGGCACCTACAATGAGCAGTTCTTC. The encoded protein is CASSVGVQKGGTYNEQFF. The whole variable domain, remainder taken from reference TRBV9 and TRBJ2-1, is DSGVTQTPKHLITATGQRVTLRCSPRSGDLSVYWYQQSLDQGLQFLIQYYNGEERAKGNILERFSAQQFPDLHSELNLSSLELGDSALYFCASSVGVQKGGTYNEQFFGPGTRLTVL.